These 2 T cell receptor beta chains were sequenced from one sample in a study of T cell responses to AZD1222 COVID-19 vaccine. Clones were read by immunoSEQ multiplex PCR, and TCRdb kept only the in-frame ones, dropping some. The table has 200,000 or so clones, 70% to 90% seen once; the top ten hold approximately 8%. Specimen: peripheral blood, collected on day 0 of AZD1222 vaccination. The receptors here all came from an adult in good health.

This sequence joins TRBV30 and TRBJ1-5; D remains ambiguous. Germline CDR1 and CDR2: GTSNPN and SVGIG (reference sequence). The CDR3 runs 18 residues. V was clipped by 1 base and J by 0 bases, with 19 bases between them. The chain's CDR3 is CAWSAPKIGYGSNQPQHF. In nucleotides, the CDR3 is TGTGCCTGGAGTGCACCTAAAATAGGGTACGGTAGCAATCAGCCCCAGCATTTT.

The rearrangement joins TRBV16 to TRBJ2-7; unclear D gene. The CDR3 runs 14 residues. V lost 3 bases and J 0 bases, leaving 9 bases between the germline ends. Per germline, CDR1 KGHSY and CDR2 FQNENV. CDR3 loop: CASSHGWSSYEQYF. The CDR3 nucleotides read TGTGCCAGCAGCCACGGGTGGAGCTCCTACGAGCAGTACTTC.